This T cell receptor beta chain is drawn from a study of OX40 agonist ivuxolimab in advanced cancers. Turning to the study itself: Patients undergoing dose escalation presented with hepatocellular carcinoma, melanoma, renal cell or head and neck cancer. General study results and limits: At 0.1-3.0 mg/kg, partial responders had clonal expansion among the lowest observed. The specificity for antigen of the expanded peripheral T cells was not determined.

V was cut by 1 base and J by 4 bases, with 14 bases left in between. There are 15 residues in the CDR3. Germline values: CDR1 SGDLS, CDR2 YYNGEE. Here immunoSEQ multiplex PCR was the method, and the copy in TCRdb shows in-frame clones only, minus some. The data show about 63,000 clones, with roughly 81% seen just once and over 1.5% held by the top ten. A remark on this clone: Its antigen is still unknown.

The specimen was CD4+ or CD8+ T cells sorted from blood, collected in a trial of the OX40 agonist ivuxolimab. This receptor was obtained from an adult with an advanced solid tumor such as melanoma, head and neck, liver or kidney cancer. This chain uses TRBV9 with TRBJ2-5; D is undetermined. CDR3 in amino acids: CASSVRARDGETQYF. The CDR3 coding sequence is TGTGCCAGCAGCGTAAGGGCGCGTGACGGAGAGACCCAGTACTTC.